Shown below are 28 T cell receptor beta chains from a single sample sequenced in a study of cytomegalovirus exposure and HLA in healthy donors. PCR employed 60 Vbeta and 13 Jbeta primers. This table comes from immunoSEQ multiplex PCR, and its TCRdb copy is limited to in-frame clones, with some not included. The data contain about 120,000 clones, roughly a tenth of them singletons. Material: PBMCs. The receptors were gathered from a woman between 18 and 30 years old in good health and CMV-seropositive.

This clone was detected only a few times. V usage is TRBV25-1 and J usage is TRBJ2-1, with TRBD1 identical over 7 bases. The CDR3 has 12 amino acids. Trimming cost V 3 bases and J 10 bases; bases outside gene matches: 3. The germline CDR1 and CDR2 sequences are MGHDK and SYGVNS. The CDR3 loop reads CASSEGQREQFF. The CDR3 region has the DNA TGTGCCAGCAGTGAGGGACAGAGAGAGCAGTTCTTC.

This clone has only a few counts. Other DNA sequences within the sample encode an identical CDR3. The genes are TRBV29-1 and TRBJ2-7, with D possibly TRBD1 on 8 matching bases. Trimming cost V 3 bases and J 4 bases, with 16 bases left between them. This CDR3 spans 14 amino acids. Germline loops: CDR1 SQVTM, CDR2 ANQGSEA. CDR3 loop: CSVDRTGGGYEQYF. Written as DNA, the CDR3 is TGCAGCGTTGACCGAACAGGGGGAGGGTACGAGCAGTACTTC.

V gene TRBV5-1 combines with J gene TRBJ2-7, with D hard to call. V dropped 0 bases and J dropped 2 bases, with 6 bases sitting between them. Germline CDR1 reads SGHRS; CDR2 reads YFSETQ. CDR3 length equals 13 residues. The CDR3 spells CASSLVGTYEQYF. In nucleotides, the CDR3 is TGCGCCAGCAGCTTGGTTGGCACCTACGAGCAGTACTTC.

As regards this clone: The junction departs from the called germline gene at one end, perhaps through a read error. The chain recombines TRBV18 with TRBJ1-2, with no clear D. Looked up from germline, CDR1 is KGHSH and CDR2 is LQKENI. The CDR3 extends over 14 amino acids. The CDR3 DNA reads TGTGCCAGCCCACCCGGCAGGCCGCTAAGAGGCTACACCTTC. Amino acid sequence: CASPPGRPLRGYTF.

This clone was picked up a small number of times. In DNA form, the CDR3 reads TGTGCCAGCAGCGTGGGACTAAACAATGAGCAGTTCTTC. Protein sequence: CASSVGLNNEQFF. The gene calls are TRBV9 and TRBJ2-1, with 7 positions matching TRBD2. The CDR3 extends over 13 amino acids. Unmatched junction bases numbered 1, after V lost 2 bases and J lost 5 bases. The germline V gene encodes CDR1 SGDLS and CDR2 YYNGEE.

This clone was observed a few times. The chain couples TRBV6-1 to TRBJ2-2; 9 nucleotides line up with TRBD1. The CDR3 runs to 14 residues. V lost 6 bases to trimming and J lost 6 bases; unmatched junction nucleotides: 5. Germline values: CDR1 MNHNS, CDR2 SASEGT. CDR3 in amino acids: CASRGDRVAGELFF. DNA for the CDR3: TGTGCCAGCAGGGGGGACAGGGTGGCCGGGGAGCTGTTTTTT.

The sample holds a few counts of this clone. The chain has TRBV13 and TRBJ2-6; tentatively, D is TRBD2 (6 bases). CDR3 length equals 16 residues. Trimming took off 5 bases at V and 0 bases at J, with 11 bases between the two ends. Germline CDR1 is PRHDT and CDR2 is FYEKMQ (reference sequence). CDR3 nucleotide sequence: TGTGCCAGCAGCCTGGACTATTCCTCTGGGGCCAACGTCCTGACTTTC. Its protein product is CASSLDYSSGANVLTF. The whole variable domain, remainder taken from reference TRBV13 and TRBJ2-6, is AAGVIQSPRHLIKEKRETATLKCYPIPRHDTVYWYQQGPGQDPQFLISFYEKMQSDKGSIPDRFSAQQFSDYHSELNMSSLELGDSALYFCASSLDYSSGANVLTFGAGSRLTVL.

The CDR3 is CASIGTGQEKLFF. CDR3 DNA sequence: TGTGCCAGCATAGGGACAGGACAAGAAAAACTGTTTTTT. The J gene is TRBJ1-4, the V gene TRBV7-9; TRBD1 matches at 8 bases. V shed 7 bases and J 8 bases; nucleotides not matched to a gene: 6. CDR3 length equals 13 residues. CDR1 and CDR2 from the germline V gene are SEHNR and FQNEAQ (reference sequence).

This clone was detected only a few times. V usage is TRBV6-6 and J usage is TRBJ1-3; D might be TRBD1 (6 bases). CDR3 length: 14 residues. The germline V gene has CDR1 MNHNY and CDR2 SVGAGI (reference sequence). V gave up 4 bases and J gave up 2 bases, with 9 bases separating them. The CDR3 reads CASSFRGTGNTIYF. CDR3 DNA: TGTGCCAGCAGTTTCAGGGGCACTGGAAACACCATATATTTT.

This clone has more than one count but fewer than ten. Here the CDR3 reads CASSYRSSYEQYF. CDR3 coding DNA: TGTGCCAGCAGCTACAGGAGCTCCTACGAGCAGTACTTC. The genes are TRBV7-2 and TRBJ2-7; tentative D call: TRBD1 (5 bases). Germline lookup yields CDR1 SGHTA and CDR2 FQGNSA. Trimming removed 4 bases at V and 0 bases at J, with 7 bases between. The CDR3 loop spans 13 amino acids.

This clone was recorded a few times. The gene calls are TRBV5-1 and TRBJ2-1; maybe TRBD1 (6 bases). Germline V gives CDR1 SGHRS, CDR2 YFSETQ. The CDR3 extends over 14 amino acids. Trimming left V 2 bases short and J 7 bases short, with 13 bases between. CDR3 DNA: TGCGCCAGCAGCTTTGAACAGGGTGGGAATGAGCAGTTCTTC. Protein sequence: CASSFEQGGNEQFF.

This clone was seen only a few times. CDR3 protein: CASSIPGIEKLFF. The DNA of the CDR3 is TGTGCCAGTAGTATACCAGGGATAGAAAAACTGTTTTTT. The chain employs TRBV19 and TRBJ1-4; D may be TRBD1 (5 bases). The V gene lost 2 bases and the J gene lost 8 bases, with 9 bases spanning the gap. Germline V lookup: CDR1 LNHDA, CDR2 SQIVND (reference sequence). CDR3 length: 13 residues.

The CDR3 bases are TGTGCCAGCAGTATACAGGGGGGATACACTGAAGCTTTCTTT. Its protein product is CASSIQGGYTEAFF. This rearrangement joins TRBV6-1 to TRBJ1-1; 8 nucleotides line up with TRBD1. The CDR3 spans 14 residues. Germline-derived CDR1 and CDR2 are MNHNS and SASEGT. V trimming: 5 bases; J trimming: 3 bases; junction bases outside the gene matches: 5.

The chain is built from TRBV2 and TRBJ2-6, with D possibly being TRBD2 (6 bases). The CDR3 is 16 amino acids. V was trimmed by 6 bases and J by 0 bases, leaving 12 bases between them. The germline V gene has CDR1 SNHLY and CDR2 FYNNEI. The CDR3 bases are TGTGCCAGCAGAGGACTATTCCTCTCTGGGGCCAACGTCCTGACTTTC. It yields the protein CASRGLFLSGANVLTF.

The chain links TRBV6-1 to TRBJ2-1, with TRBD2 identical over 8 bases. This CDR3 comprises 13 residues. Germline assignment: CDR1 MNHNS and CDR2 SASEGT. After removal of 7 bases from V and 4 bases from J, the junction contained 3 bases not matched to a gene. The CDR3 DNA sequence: TGTGCCAGCACTAAGCGGGAGTACAATGAGCAGTTCTTC. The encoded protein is CASTKREYNEQFF.

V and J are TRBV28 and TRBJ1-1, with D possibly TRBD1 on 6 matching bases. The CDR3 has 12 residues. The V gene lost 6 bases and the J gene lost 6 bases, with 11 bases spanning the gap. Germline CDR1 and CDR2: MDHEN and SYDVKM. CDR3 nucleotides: TGTGCCAGCAGCCTAGGGGGGGCTGAAGCTTTCTTT. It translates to CASSLGGAEAFF.

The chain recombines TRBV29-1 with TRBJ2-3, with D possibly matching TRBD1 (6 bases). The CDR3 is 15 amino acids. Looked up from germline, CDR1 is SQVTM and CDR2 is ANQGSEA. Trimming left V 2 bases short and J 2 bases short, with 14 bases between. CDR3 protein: CSVEKKGGNTDTQYF. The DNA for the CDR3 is TGCAGCGTTGAAAAGAAAGGGGGTAACACAGATACGCAGTATTTT.

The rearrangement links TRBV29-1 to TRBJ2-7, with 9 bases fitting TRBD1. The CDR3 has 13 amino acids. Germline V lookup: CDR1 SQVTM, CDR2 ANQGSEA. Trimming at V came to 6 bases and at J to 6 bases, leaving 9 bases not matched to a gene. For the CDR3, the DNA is TGCAGCGTGGGACAGGGAATCCCCAGCGAGCAGTACTTC. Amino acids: CSVGQGIPSEQYF.

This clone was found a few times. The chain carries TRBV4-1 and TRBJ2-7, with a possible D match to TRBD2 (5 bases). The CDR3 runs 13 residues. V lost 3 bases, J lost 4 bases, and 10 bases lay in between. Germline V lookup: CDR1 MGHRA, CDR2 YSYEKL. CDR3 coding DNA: TGCGCCAGCAGCCATTCTTGGGAGTACGAGCAGTACTTC. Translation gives CASSHSWEYEQYF.

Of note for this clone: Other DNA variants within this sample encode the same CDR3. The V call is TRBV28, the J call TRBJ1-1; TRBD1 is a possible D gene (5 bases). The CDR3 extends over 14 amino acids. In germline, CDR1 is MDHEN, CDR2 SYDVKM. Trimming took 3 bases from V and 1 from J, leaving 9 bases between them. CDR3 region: CASSLTGGNTEAFF. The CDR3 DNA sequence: TGTGCCAGCAGTTTGACCGGGGGGAACACTGAAGCTTTCTTT.

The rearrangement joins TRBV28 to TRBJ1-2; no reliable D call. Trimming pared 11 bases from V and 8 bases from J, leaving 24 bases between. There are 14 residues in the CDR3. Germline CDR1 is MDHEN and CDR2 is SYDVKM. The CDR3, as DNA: TGTGCCGCTAGGGTGGGCAGTCTCGGGGAGGGCTACACCTTC. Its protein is CAARVGSLGEGYTF.

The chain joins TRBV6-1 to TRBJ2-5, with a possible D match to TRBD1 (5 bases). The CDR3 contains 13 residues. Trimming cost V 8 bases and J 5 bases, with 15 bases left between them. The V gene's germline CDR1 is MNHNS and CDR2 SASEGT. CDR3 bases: TGTGCCAGCCAAAGGACATTGGGGGAGACCCAGTACTTC. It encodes CASQRTLGETQYF.

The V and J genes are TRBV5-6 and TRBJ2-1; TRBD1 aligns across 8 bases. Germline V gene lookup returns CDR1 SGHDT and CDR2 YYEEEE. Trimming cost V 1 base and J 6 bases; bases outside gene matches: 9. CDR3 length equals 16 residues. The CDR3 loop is CASSLRTGISLNEQFF. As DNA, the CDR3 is TGTGCCAGCAGCTTGAGGACAGGGATCTCTCTCAATGAGCAGTTCTTC.

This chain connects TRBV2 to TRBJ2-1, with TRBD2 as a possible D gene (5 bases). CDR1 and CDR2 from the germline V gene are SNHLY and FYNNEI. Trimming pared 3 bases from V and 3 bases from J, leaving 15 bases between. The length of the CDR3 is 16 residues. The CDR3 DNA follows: TGTGCCAGCAGTGACATAGGCGTGGGAGTCTACAATGAGCAGTTCTTC. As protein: CASSDIGVGVYNEQFF.

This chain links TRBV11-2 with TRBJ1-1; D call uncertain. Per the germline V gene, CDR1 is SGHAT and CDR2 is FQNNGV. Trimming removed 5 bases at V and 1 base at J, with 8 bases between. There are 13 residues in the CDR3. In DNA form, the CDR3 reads TGTGCCAGCAGCCAACAACCGAACACTGAAGCTTTCTTT. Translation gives CASSQQPNTEAFF.

The CDR3 DNA sequence: TGTGCCAGCAGTCCAGGGTTCGAGTATGGCTACACCTTC. Protein sequence: CASSPGFEYGYTF. The chain is built from TRBV27 and TRBJ1-2; TRBD1 might be the D (5 bases). The germline V gene has CDR1 MNHEY and CDR2 SMNVEV (reference sequence). The V end lost 5 bases, the J end lost 5 bases, and 12 bases lay between the germline ends. There are 13 residues in the CDR3.

The CDR3 spells CASSYPNNEQFF. DNA for the CDR3: TGTGCCAGCAGTTACCCCAACAATGAGCAGTTCTTC. The chain has TRBV6-6 and TRBJ2-1; D not resolved. The V end lost 2 bases, the J end lost 5 bases, and 4 bases lay between the germline ends. This CDR3 has 12 residues. Per the germline V gene, CDR1 is MNHNY and CDR2 is SVGAGI (reference sequence).

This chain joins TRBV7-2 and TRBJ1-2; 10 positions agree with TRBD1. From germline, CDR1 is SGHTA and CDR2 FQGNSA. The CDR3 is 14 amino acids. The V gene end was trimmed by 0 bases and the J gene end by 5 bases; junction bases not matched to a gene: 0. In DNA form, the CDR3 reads TGTGCCAGCAGCTTAGCGGGACAGGGGTATGGCTACACCTTC. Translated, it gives CASSLAGQGYGYTF.